One and the same sample provided the 32 T cell receptor beta chains below, sequenced in a study of T-cell memory formation after mild COVID-19. TCRdb re-called the 5' RACE reads through MiXCR, storing one row per CDR3 protein. The sample has about 290,000 distinct CDR3 sequences; around a sixth are singletons. The sequenced material came from PBMCs or a T cell subset sorted from them (not recorded which). The receptors shown here come from a man younger than 35 who had mild COVID-19 (a few samples of this study predate the infection). Cell type and time point are not known.

This clonotype was observed at least ten times. The chain uses TRBV7-2 and TRBJ1-2; the D is unclear. Germline V gives CDR1 SGHTA, CDR2 FQGNSA. The V end lost 5 bases, the J end lost 4 bases, and 8 bases lay between the germline ends. The CDR3 length is 12 residues. This chain's CDR3 is CASSPTPYGYTF. The CDR3 DNA is TGTGCCAGCAGCCCGACCCCCTATGGCTACACCTTC.

This clonotype appeared a few times. The rearrangement joins TRBV28 to TRBJ2-7, with D possibly matching TRBD1 (6 bases). The V and J ends lost 0 bases and 5 bases respectively, with 14 bases between them. CDR1 is MDHEN, CDR2 SYDVKM, per germline. The CDR3 contains 15 residues. The CDR3 DNA reads TGTGCCAGCAGTTTATGGGCCGCTGGACAGAACGAGCAGTACGTC. It encodes CASSLWAAGQNEQYV.

The chain combines TRBV3-1 with TRBJ2-2, with 7 nucleotides matching TRBD1. This CDR3 is built from 14 residues. From germline, CDR1 is LGHDT and CDR2 YNNKEL (reference sequence). V lost 3 bases, J lost 9 bases, and 7 bases stayed unmatched. The CDR3, as DNA: TGTGCCAGCAGCCAGAGGGGGACAGCCTGGGAGCTGTTTTTT. Translation: CASSQRGTAWELFF. The variable domain in full, with the rest retrieved from reference TRBV3-1 and TRBJ2-2, is DTAVSQTPKYLVTQMGNDKSIKCEQNLGHDTMYWYKQDSKKFLKIMFSYNNKELIINETVPNRFSPKSPDKAHLNLHINSLELGDSAVYFCASSQRGTAWELFFGEGSRLTVL.

This clonotype was detected a few times. The CDR3 loop is CASSLASTRPEETQYF. Here the CDR3 DNA reads TGTGCCAGCAGCTTGGCGTCGACTAGGCCCGAAGAGACCCAGTACTTC. The chain has TRBV5-5 and TRBJ2-5; possibly TRBD2 for D (6 bases). With 0 bases removed from V and 3 bases from J, the gap between germline ends came to 15 bases. CDR1 is SGHKS and CDR2 is YYEKEE in the germline V gene (reference sequence). The CDR3 is 16 residues long.

The chain carries TRBV6-1 and TRBJ2-3; 10 bases align to TRBD1. Germline loops: CDR1 MNHNS, CDR2 SASEGT. The CDR3 runs 16 residues. Trimming removed 4 bases from V and 2 bases from J; junction bases left unmatched: 6. CDR3 in DNA: TGTGCCAGCAGTGCCAGACAGGGGGCGAACACAGATACGCAGTATTTT. This gives the protein CASSARQGANTDTQYF.

This clonotype was recorded a few times. The chain is built from TRBV10-3 and TRBJ1-5; D perhaps matches TRBD1 (5 bases). Germline CDR1 reads ENHRY; CDR2 reads SYGVKD. The CDR3 runs 14 residues. The germline V and J ends were trimmed by 6 bases and 0 bases, with 9 bases remaining between them. The CDR3 nucleotides are TGTGCCATCAGGCCAGACAGTAGCAATCAGCCCCAGCATTTT. Translating gives CAIRPDSSNQPQHF.

This clonotype has a handful of counts. This chain connects TRBV12-3 or TRBV12-4 to TRBJ2-3; D is perhaps TRBD2 (7 bases). V lost 6 bases and J lost 1, with 20 bases in between. The CDR3 consists of 17 residues. The CDR3 DNA reads TGTGCCAGCAGCCCCCAGGGGCGGGGGTTCGGCACAGATACGCAGTATTTT. Protein sequence: CASSPQGRGFGTDTQYF.

This chain joins TRBV5-1 and TRBJ2-5; D gene uncertain. CDR3 length: 13 amino acids. The V gene lost 4 bases and the J gene lost 0 bases, with 7 bases spanning the gap. Germline lookup yields CDR1 SGHRS and CDR2 YFSETQ. The DNA for the CDR3 is TGCGCCAGCAGCCCCATTCACCAAGAGACCCAGTACTTC. This encodes CASSPIHQETQYF.

This clonotype was found a few times. The chain employs TRBV7-2 and TRBJ1-5; D unclear. The germline V gene encodes CDR1 SGHTA and CDR2 FQGNSA. Trimming cost V 1 base and J 9 bases, with 13 bases left between them. The CDR3 runs 14 residues. CDR3 in amino acids: CASSLVPNGRPQHF. The CDR3 DNA sequence: TGTGCCAGCAGCTTAGTCCCTAACGGACGGCCCCAGCATTTT. Complete variable domain (other parts from reference TRBV7-2 and TRBJ1-5): GAGVSQSPSNKVTEKGKDVELRCDPISGHTALYWYRQSLGQGLEFLIYFQGNSAPDKSGLPSDRFSAERTGGSVSTLTIQRTQQEDSAVYLCASSLVPNGRPQHFGDGTRLSIL.

This clonotype was seen a handful of times. DNA for the CDR3: TGTGCCAGCAGTCCAGGGGGTACGAGCAATCAGCCCCAGCATTTT. This codes for CASSPGGTSNQPQHF. V is TRBV12-3 or TRBV12-4 and J is TRBJ1-5; 7 bases line up with TRBD1. J was trimmed by 1 base and V by 5 bases; bases with no gene match: 5. The CDR3 length is 15 residues.

This clonotype was detected only a few times. The J gene is TRBJ1-1, the V gene TRBV20-1, with a weak D call TRBD1 (5 bases). V shed 0 bases and J shed 9 bases, with 17 bases lying between them. Looked up from germline, CDR1 is DFQATT and CDR2 is SNEGSKA (reference sequence). The CDR3 is 14 amino acids. Here the CDR3 reads CSARDQGQRIQAFF. CDR3 nucleotides: TGCAGTGCTAGAGATCAGGGTCAGCGAATTCAAGCTTTCTTT.

This chain uses TRBV4-3 with TRBJ1-6, with D tentatively TRBD1 (6 bases). Germline V CDR1 and CDR2: LGHNA, YSLEER. The CDR3 has 15 amino acids. Trimming cost V 0 bases and J 7 bases, with 10 bases left between them. CDR3 residues: CASSQDGGTNSPLHF. The CDR3 region has the DNA TGCGCCAGCAGCCAAGATGGGGGGACAAATTCACCCCTCCACTTT.

There are many counts of this clonotype. V is TRBV6-5 and J is TRBJ1-5; 8 bases are shared with TRBD1. V gave up 4 bases and J gave up 1 base; unmatched junction bases: 3. This CDR3 comprises 15 residues. Per germline, CDR1 MNHEY and CDR2 SVGAGI. CDR3 loop: CASSWTGSSNQPQHF. CDR3 DNA sequence: TGTGCCAGCAGTTGGACAGGGTCAAGCAATCAGCCCCAGCATTTT.

Comment on this clonotype: A much bigger clone sits one base away, suggesting this may be a read error. The chain is built from TRBV7-2 and TRBJ2-1; TRBD1 or TRBD2 may be the D gene (5 bases each). This CDR3 region has 12 residues. V was cut by 2 bases and J by 7 bases, with 6 bases left in between. Germline values: CDR1 SGHTA, CDR2 FQGNSA. For the CDR3, the DNA is TGTGCCAGCAGCTTATGGGGGAATGAGCAGTTCTTC. It encodes CASSLWGNEQFF.

This clonotype was observed a handful of times. This chain's CDR3 is CATSDAGASSYGYTF. In nucleotides, the CDR3 is TGTGCCACCAGTGATGCAGGGGCATCGAGCTATGGCTACACCTTC. The rearrangement uses TRBV24-1 and TRBJ1-2, with a weak D call TRBD1 (6 bases). This CDR3 is 15 amino acids long. Trimming pared 3 bases from V and 4 bases from J, leaving 14 bases between. In germline, CDR1 is KGHDR, CDR2 SFDVKD.

This clonotype was seen a few times. The CDR3 DNA reads TGTGCCAGCACTTCCTCGGCGATCGAGCAGTACTTC. Its protein is CASTSSAIEQYF. This chain uses TRBV12-3 or TRBV12-4 with TRBJ2-7; no firm D call. V was trimmed by 7 bases and J by 6 bases, leaving 13 bases between them. The CDR3 totals 12 residues.

The rearrangement uses TRBV5-1 and TRBJ2-2, with 10 positions matching TRBD2. The ends lost 4 bases at V and 3 bases at J; junction bases unmatched: 3. The CDR3 runs to 15 residues. Germline V CDR1 and CDR2: SGHRS, YFSETQ. The CDR3 region has the DNA TGCGCCAGCAGCCACGGACTAGCGGACACCGGGGAGCTGTTTTTT. This codes for CASSHGLADTGELFF.

The V and J genes are TRBV4-1 and TRBJ1-1; the match to TRBD1 covers 10 bases. Per the germline V gene, CDR1 is MGHRA and CDR2 is YSYEKL. This CDR3 spans 14 amino acids. V gave up 4 bases and J gave up 3 bases; unmatched junction bases: 2. In nucleotides, the CDR3 is TGCGCCAGCAGCCGAGGACAGGGGGACACTGAAGCTTTCTTT. Translation gives CASSRGQGDTEAFF.

The V and J genes are TRBV9 and TRBJ2-5; TRBD2 aligns across 8 bases. Germline CDR1 SGDLS, CDR2 YYNGEE. The CDR3 has 14 amino acids. V gave up 6 bases and J gave up 4 bases; unmatched junction bases: 8. CDR3 residues: CASTSSGGGETQYF. CDR3 in DNA: TGTGCCAGCACCTCAAGCGGGGGCGGAGAGACCCAGTACTTC.

This clonotype was observed a single time. The chain joins TRBV7-2 to TRBJ2-3; D gene unclear. Germline values: CDR1 SGHTA, CDR2 FQGNSA. The CDR3 runs 14 residues. Trimming removed 2 bases from V and 5 bases from J, with 11 bases in between. The CDR3 DNA reads TGTGCCAGCAGCTTACCGTCAAGGCTAGATACGCAGTATTTT. Protein sequence: CASSLPSRLDTQYF.

V is TRBV6-5 and J is TRBJ1-1, with 7 bases fitting TRBD1. The CDR3 consists of 14 residues. V was pared by 5 bases and J by 0 bases, with 3 bases of the junction left unmatched. From germline, CDR1 is MNHEY and CDR2 SVGAGI. CDR3 nucleotide sequence: TGTGCCAGCAGTGGAGGACAGGTGAACACTGAAGCTTTCTTT. Amino acids: CASSGGQVNTEAFF.

This chain connects TRBV7-9 to TRBJ1-5; 7 bases are shared with TRBD1. From germline, CDR1 is SEHNR and CDR2 FQNEAQ (reference sequence). The CDR3 runs to 14 residues. V trimming: 1 base; J trimming: 5 bases; junction bases outside the gene matches: 2. CDR3 sequence: CASSLGTGDQPQHF. The CDR3 coding sequence is TGTGCCAGCAGCTTAGGCACAGGGGATCAGCCCCAGCATTTT.

V usage is TRBV7-9 and J usage is TRBJ2-3; the match to TRBD1 covers 9 bases. The CDR3 sequence is 16 residues long. Germline V lookup: CDR1 SEHNR, CDR2 FQNEAQ (reference sequence). V lost 1 base, J lost 4 bases, and 6 bases stayed unmatched. In nucleotides, the CDR3 is TGTGCCAGCAGCTTAGAGACAGGGGGAATGTCAGATACGCAGTATTTT. This encodes CASSLETGGMSDTQYF.

CDR3 sequence reads: CASSKAGTTDTQYF. The CDR3 DNA sequence: TGTGCCAGTAGTAAGGCGGGGACCACAGATACGCAGTATTTT. The rearrangement joins TRBV19 to TRBJ2-3; TRBD2 might be the D (6 bases). The CDR3 is made up of 14 amino acids. V was trimmed by 4 bases and J by 2 bases, leaving 10 bases between them. Germline-derived CDR1 and CDR2 are LNHDA and SQIVND (reference sequence). Variable domain in full (rest from reference TRBV19 and TRBJ2-3): DGGITQSPKYLFRKEGQNVTLSCEQNLNHDAMYWYRQDPGQGLRLIYYSQIVNDFQKGDIAEGYSVSREKKESFPLTVTSAQKNPTAFYLCASSKAGTTDTQYFGPGTRLTVL.

The chain couples TRBV15 to TRBJ2-5, with 9 bases matching TRBD2. This CDR3 is 16 amino acids long. CDR1 is LNHNV, CDR2 YYDKDF, per germline (reference sequence). V was clipped by 3 bases and J by 5 bases; unmatched bases: 10. The CDR3 sequence: CATSRAGTSRGETQYF. In nucleotides, the CDR3 is TGTGCCACCAGCAGGGCCGGGACTAGCCGGGGGGAGACCCAGTACTTC.

This clonotype was found many times. The rearrangement uses TRBV18 and TRBJ2-1; D call uncertain. The CDR3 runs 13 residues. Trimming took 3 bases from V and 5 from J, leaving 8 bases between them. CDR1 and CDR2 from the germline V gene are KGHSH and LQKENI. The CDR3 region has the DNA TGTGCCAGCTCACCCACACAGAACAATGAGCAGTTCTTC. It specifies CASSPTQNNEQFF. Using reference TRBV18 and TRBJ2-1 for the parts outside the CDR3, the full variable domain is NAGVMQNPRHLVRRRGQEARLRCSPMKGHSHVYWYRQLPEEGLKFMVYLQKENIIDESGMPKERFSAEFPKEGPSILRIQQVVRGDSAAYFCASSPTQNNEQFFGPGTRLTVL.

This clonotype was seen many times. The chain combines TRBV5-1 with TRBJ1-5; 8 nucleotides align to TRBD1. The ends lost 4 bases at V and 7 bases at J; junction bases unmatched: 7. Germline V gives CDR1 SGHRS, CDR2 YFSETQ. The CDR3 has 14 residues. This CDR3 is CASSPDRGGQPQHF. Written as DNA, the CDR3 is TGCGCCAGCAGCCCCGACAGGGGTGGACAGCCCCAGCATTTT.

The chain employs TRBV11-2 and TRBJ2-1; 8 bases are shared with TRBD1. Germline V CDR1 and CDR2: SGHAT, FQNNGV. This CDR3 has 15 amino acids. The ends lost 5 bases at V and 3 bases at J; junction bases unmatched: 6. CDR3 residues: CASSPGQGDYNEQFF. The CDR3 DNA sequence: TGTGCCAGCAGCCCCGGACAGGGCGACTACAATGAGCAGTTCTTC.

This clonotype was detected a few times. The chain couples TRBV12-3 or TRBV12-4 to TRBJ2-7; D not resolved. CDR3 length: 13 residues. Trimming took off 3 bases at V and 4 bases at J, with 10 bases between the two ends. CDR3 DNA sequence: TGTGCCAGCAGTTTGGGCAGGAGATACGAGCAGTACGTC. This sequence encodes CASSLGRRYEQYV.

V and J are TRBV7-8 and TRBJ1-2; D not resolved. Trimming cost V 5 bases and J 4 bases, with 8 bases left between them. In germline, CDR1 is SGHVS, CDR2 FQNEAQ. The CDR3 has 12 amino acids. This chain's CDR3 is CASSDNSYGYTF. For the CDR3, the DNA is TGTGCCAGCAGCGACAATAGCTATGGCTACACCTTC.

This sequence joins TRBV29-1 and TRBJ2-7, with a possible D match to TRBD2 (5 bases). Germline V gives CDR1 SQVTM, CDR2 ANQGSEA. V was shortened by 4 bases and J by 3 bases, with 22 bases between the two germline ends. This CDR3 is 16 amino acids long. CDR3 region: CSVAGRTGPYYYEQYF. The CDR3 DNA reads TGCAGCGTTGCCGGGCGGACTGGACCTTACTACTACGAGCAGTACTTC.

This clonotype occurred a few times. This chain connects TRBV2 to TRBJ2-7; 9 nucleotides line up with TRBD1. Losses at the gene ends were 6 bases for V and 7 bases for J; bases not matched to a gene: 4. Germline values: CDR1 SNHLY, CDR2 FYNNEI. The CDR3 runs to 12 residues. CDR3 coding DNA: TGTGCCAGCAGGGGGGACAGGGAAGAGCAGTACGTC. Its translation: CASRGDREEQYV.